A selection of T cell receptor beta chains follows, all from one sample in a study of T cell responses to AZD1222 COVID-19 vaccine. Only in-frame clones appear in the TCRdb table, and some are missing; sequencing was by immunoSEQ multiplex PCR. The table includes some 180,000 clones, 85% to 95% detected once. This material consisted of peripheral blood, taken 28 days after the second AZD1222 dose. All receptors derive from an adult who received the AZD1222 COVID-19 vaccine. Both conserved end residues are part of each CDR3. D genes are given only for firm matches. Only some rows state a clone size, as once, few, many or a class for expanded clones.

d_gene	abundance	j_gene	v_gene	CDR3nt	CDR3aa
-	-	TRBJ1-2	TRBV4-3	TGCGCCAGCAGCCAAGATTCAGGGGCTGACTATGGCTACACCTTC	CASSQDSGADYGYTF
-	-	TRBJ1-1	TRBV2	TGTGCCAGCAGATTGAACACTGAAGCTTTCTTT	CASRLNTEAFF
-	few	TRBJ2-1	TRBV13	TGTGCCAGCAGCTTAGAGTTTCGGTCCCTTGAGCAGTTCTTC	CASSLEFRSLEQFF
TRBD2	-	TRBJ2-3	TRBV9	TGTGCCAGCAGCGTAGGGCGGGGGGCAAGCACAGATACGCAGTATTTT	CASSVGRGASTDTQYF
-	-	TRBJ2-4	TRBV28	TGTGCCAGCAGCTTTATAGGGGCAGGAAACATTCAGTACTTC	CASSFIGAGNIQYF
-	-	TRBJ2-1	TRBV3-1/TRBV3-2	TGTGCCAGCAGCCATTTAACACGAGGACTCCCCTCCTACAATGAGCAGTTCTTC	CASSHLTRGLPSYNEQFF
-	-	TRBJ1-2	TRBV6-5	TGTGCCAGCGGCGATACAGGGTCCAATTTAAGCACCTTC	CASGDTGSNLSTF
-	-	TRBJ2-2	TRBV5-1	TGCGCCAGCAGCTTGGGGTCCCGGGACTCGGGGGAGCTGTTTTTT	CASSLGSRDSGELFF
TRBD1	once	TRBJ2-7	TRBV4-2	TGTGCCAGCAGCCAAGAGCCCGGGGACAGGGCCTACGAGCAGTACTTC	CASSQEPGDRAYEQYF
-	-	TRBJ2-1	TRBV9	TGTGCCAGCAGCGTAGAAGAGAGGTCTATCCTAGACAACAATGAGCAGTTCTTC	CASSVEERSILDNNEQFF
TRBD1	-	TRBJ1-2	TRBV5-6	TGTGCCAGCAGCTTCAGACAGGGTAATGGCTACACCTTC	CASSFRQGNGYTF
TRBD1	-	TRBJ1-2	TRBV3-1/TRBV3-2	TGTGCCAGCAGCCAAGACTCGGGACAGGGGAAGGTCTACACCTTC	CASSQDSGQGKVYTF
-	-	TRBJ1-2	TRBV3-1/TRBV3-2	TGTGCCAGCAGAAATTCAAACTATGGCTACACCTTC	CASRNSNYGYTF
TRBD2	once	TRBJ2-3	TRBV5-1	TGCGCCAGCAGCACCGGACTAGCGGGAGGGGCAGATACGCAGTATTTT	CASSTGLAGGADTQYF
-	-	TRBJ2-1	TRBV5-1	TGCGCCAGCAGCTCCCTTTTCATACAGGGCAATGAGCAGTTCTTC	CASSSLFIQGNEQFF
-	-	TRBJ2-5	TRBV5-1	TGCGCCAGCAGCTTTCAGGGTTCCGAGACCCAGTACTTC	CASSFQGSETQYF
-	-	TRBJ2-3	TRBV28	TGTGCCAGCAGTAAGTCGGGAGACGGTTTTCCCTCCCCGCCGCAGTATTTT	CASSKSGDGFPSPPQYF
-	-	TRBJ1-1	TRBV27	TGTGCCAGCACCCTTACTGAAGCTTTCTTT	CASTLTEAFF
-	-	TRBJ2-7	TRBV28	TGTGCCAGCAGTTACGCCGGGATCCGGGCCGAGCAGTACTTC	CASSYAGIRAEQYF
-	-	TRBJ2-1	TRBV13	TGTGCCAGCAGCTTAGGGTGGGACAATGAGCAGTTCTTC	CASSLGWDNEQFF
-	-	TRBJ1-6	TRBV21-1	TGTGCCAGCAGCAAAGCAGGGGAGAATTCACCCCTCCACTTT	CASSKAGENSPLHF
TRBD2	-	TRBJ2-3	TRBV11-2	TGTGCCAGCAGCTCAATGGGACTAGCGGGAGATACGCAGTATTTT	CASSSMGLAGDTQYF
TRBD2	-	TRBJ2-7	TRBV5-1	TGCGCCAGCAGCTTGGGTTTCGGGGGGTACGAGCAGTACTTC	CASSLGFGGYEQYF
-	-	TRBJ1-3	TRBV10-3	TGTGCCATCAGTGAGTCGGTGGGACCCTCTGGAAACACCATATATTTT	CAISESVGPSGNTIYF
-	few	TRBJ1-5	TRBV5-1	TGCGCCAGCAGTGAAGGGGGAGACAATCAGCCCCAGCATTTT	CASSEGGDNQPQHF
-	-	TRBJ2-7	TRBV7-9	TGTGCCAGCAGACCCCACCCCCTGGCAGATAGTGCCTACGAGCAGTACTTC	CASRPHPLADSAYEQYF
-	-	TRBJ1-1	TRBV7-2	TGTGCCAGCAGCCCGGATAGCAGGGCTATGAACACTGAAGCTTTCTTT	CASSPDSRAMNTEAFF
-	-	TRBJ1-1	TRBV6-2/TRBV6-3	TGTGCCAGCAGTTACGCGGCTCCTAACACTGAAGCTTTCTTT	CASSYAAPNTEAFF
-	-	TRBJ1-3	TRBV5-1	TGCGCCAGCAGCTACGACGGCACCTCTGGAAACACCATATATTTT	CASSYDGTSGNTIYF
TRBD1	-	TRBJ1-6	TRBV19	TGTGCCAGTAGTATAACAGGGGGCTATAATTCACCCCTCCACTTT	CASSITGGYNSPLHF
-	-	TRBJ1-5	TRBV2	TGTGCCAGCAGCAGTCCAGGGGATAGCAATCAGCCCCAGCATTTT	CASSSPGDSNQPQHF
-	-	TRBJ2-1	TRBV24-1	TGTGCCACCAGTGGGGGACGGGAGCGCGTGGACAATGAGCAGTTCTTC	CATSGGRERVDNEQFF
TRBD1	-	TRBJ1-1	TRBV24-1	TGTGCCACCAGTGATACGGGGACAGGGGAAGCTTTCTTT	CATSDTGTGEAFF
-	-	TRBJ2-6	TRBV19	TGTGCCAGTAGTAAGGGACGCTTCGGCTCTGGGGCCAACGTCCTGACTTTC	CASSKGRFGSGANVLTF
TRBD2	-	TRBJ2-3	TRBV7-3	TGTGCCAGCAGCTTAGCTAGCGGGGCTAGCACAGATACGCAGTATTTT	CASSLASGASTDTQYF
-	-	TRBJ2-2	TRBV19	TGTGCCAGTAGTGACAGTAGAAAGATGGGCACCGGGGAGCTGTTTTTT	CASSDSRKMGTGELFF
TRBD1	-	TRBJ2-2	TRBV5-4	TGTGCCAGCAGCTTGAGGGGGCGCGGCACCGGGGAGCTGTTTTTT	CASSLRGRGTGELFF